A selection of T cell receptor beta chains follows, all from one sample in a study of blood T cell repertoires in COVID-19. Assay used: immunoSEQ multiplex PCR; TCRdb lists only in-frame clones, some missing. This table has 200,000 to 300,000 clones, roughly 80% appearing once. The sequenced sample consisted of peripheral blood. All receptors derive from a woman of 80 years or more with acute or convalescent COVID-19. Each CDR3 is given with its conserved first and last residue. The order of the fields is D gene, J gene, clone size, V gene, CDR3 protein, CDR3 DNA. A D gene is named only where the DNA matches it firmly. Not every row has a clone size; where given, it reads once, few, many or a size class.

NA | TRBJ1-2 | once | TRBV10-3 | CAISELWGHGYTF | TGTGCCATCAGTGAATTATGGGGGCATGGCTACACCTTC
TRBD1 | TRBJ1-2 | NA | TRBV6-5 | CASSYTGVKYGYTF | TGTGCCAGCAGTTACACAGGGGTTAAGTATGGCTACACCTTC
TRBD1 | TRBJ1-2 | NA | TRBV27 | CASSASGGGGYGYTF | TGTGCCAGCAGTGCCTCAGGGGGCGGGGGCTATGGCTACACCTTC
TRBD1 | TRBJ1-6 | NA | TRBV14 | CASSRTGGGDNSPLHF | TGTGCCAGCAGTCGCACAGGGGGTGGGGATAATTCACCCCTCCACTTT
NA | TRBJ2-7 | once | TRBV19 | CASSSQGSPYEQYF | TGTGCCAGTAGTTCCCAGGGGTCCCCCTACGAGCAGTACTTC
NA | TRBJ1-2 | NA | TRBV28 | CASSLSPSRGVYGYTF | TGTGCCAGCAGTTTATCGCCCTCCCGGGGGGTCTATGGCTACACCTTC
NA | TRBJ2-3 | NA | TRBV5-1 | CASSSQQLAVGDTQYF | TGCGCCAGCAGCTCTCAACAATTAGCGGTGGGAGATACGCAGTATTTT
NA | TRBJ1-5 | NA | TRBV12-5 | CASGLVGGGNAPQHF | TGTGCTAGTGGTTTGGTAGGGGGGGGCAATGCTCCCCAGCATTTT
TRBD2 | TRBJ2-2 | NA | TRBV15 | CATSGGGLVTGELFF | TGTGCCACCAGCGGCGGGGGGCTGGTCACCGGGGAGCTGTTTTTT
NA | TRBJ1-1 | NA | TRBV9 | CASSVVGGDGGTEAFF | TGTGCCAGCAGCGTAGTAGGCGGGGATGGTGGCACTGAAGCTTTCTTT
TRBD1 | TRBJ2-7 | once | TRBV19 | CASSPPGQGTYEQYF | TGTGCCAGTAGTCCCCCCGGACAGGGAACCTACGAGCAGTACTTC
NA | TRBJ2-3 | NA | TRBV12-2 | CASRFERLTGATTDTQYF | TGTGCAAGTCGCTTTGAGAGACTGACAGGGGCGACCACAGATACGCAGTATTTT
NA | TRBJ2-1 | NA | TRBV2 | CASSATASSYNEQFF | TGTGCCAGCAGCGCAACTGCAAGCTCCTACAATGAGCAGTTCTTC
TRBD1 | TRBJ1-6 | NA | TRBV5-1 | CASSSRDRGRSPLHF | TGCGCCAGCAGCTCCCGGGACAGGGGAAGATCACCCCTCCACTTT
NA | TRBJ2-3 | NA | TRBV7-6 | CASSDNWASTDTQYF | TGTGCCAGCAGCGACAACTGGGCGAGCACAGATACGCAGTATTTT
TRBD1 | TRBJ1-4 | NA | TRBV9 | CASSVGGTANEKLFF | TGTGCCAGCAGCGTAGGCGGGACAGCTAATGAAAAACTGTTTTTT
NA | TRBJ2-4 | NA | TRBV15 | CATSRDPGSDIQYF | TGTGCCACCAGCAGAGATCCAGGGTCAGACATTCAGTACTTC
TRBD1 | TRBJ1-5 | NA | TRBV2 | CASSVDRGLPNQPQHF | TGTGCCAGCAGTGTCGACAGGGGACTCCCCAATCAGCCCCAGCATTTT
NA | TRBJ1-1 | NA | TRBV7-2 | CASSFSLEANTEAFF | TGTGCCAGCAGCTTCTCCCTTGAAGCGAACACTGAAGCTTTCTTT
NA | TRBJ2-7 | NA | TRBV3-1/TRBV3-2 | CASSRKGTGSSYEQYF | TGTGCCAGCAGCCGCAAAGGCACAGGGAGCTCCTACGAGCAGTACTTC